What follows is one T cell receptor beta chain and its context. Repertoires were generated with immunoSEQ multiplex PCR, while TCRdb's copy carries only in-frame clones and drops some. The sample has around 90,000 clones, approximately 89% seen once. Between the trimmed V and J ends, which lost 3 bases and 4 bases, there was a span of 6 bases. CDR1 and CDR2 (germline): MNHNS, SASEGT. This CDR3 spans 12 amino acids. The data are from a study of identifying expanded T cells in peripheral blood. Sequenced sample: blood. This receptor was obtained from a person aged 18-70 years in good health. The chain recombines TRBV6-1 with TRBJ1-2, with D possibly matching TRBD1 (5 bases). The CDR3 coding sequence is TGTGCCAGCAGTGACGGGGCCTATGGCTACACCTTC. Translated, it gives CASSDGAYGYTF.